These 19 T cell receptor beta chains share one sample of origin, sequenced in a study of cytomegalovirus exposure and HLA in healthy donors. In the PCR, 60 Vbeta and 13 Jbeta primers were used. The data were produced by immunoSEQ multiplex PCR, yet TCRdb's version contains in-frame clones alone and is incomplete. The sample holds roughly 160,000 clones, roughly 80% seen once. The sample comprised PBMCs. The receptor set was obtained from a woman aged 45 to 65 in good health and CMV-seronegative.

This clone appeared once. This chain links TRBV7-2 with TRBJ1-1; 8 bases line up with TRBD1. V shed 5 bases and J 7 bases; nucleotides not matched to a gene: 6. The CDR3 sequence is 13 residues long. Germline assignment: CDR1 SGHTA and CDR2 FQGNSA. The CDR3 reads CASSPRQGNEAFF. DNA of the CDR3: TGTGCCAGCAGCCCACGACAGGGGAATGAAGCTTTCTTT.

The genes are TRBV7-2 and TRBJ2-5; tentative D call: TRBD2 (7 bases). Trimming left V 5 bases short and J 2 bases short, with 12 bases between. The CDR3 has 14 amino acids. Germline V gene lookup returns CDR1 SGHTA and CDR2 FQGNSA. In DNA form, the CDR3 reads TGTGCCAGCAGCCGCGGGGGCCCTCAAGAGACCCAGTACTTC. It translates to CASSRGGPQETQYF.

The rearrangement joins TRBV27 to TRBJ2-7; D may be TRBD1 (6 bases). Per germline, CDR1 MNHEY and CDR2 SMNVEV (reference sequence). The CDR3 covers 13 residues. Deletions cut 2 bases from V and 9 bases from J, with 14 bases between. The DNA of the CDR3 is TGTGCCAGCAGTTTAAGTCCAGGGGTGGGGCAGTACTTC. This encodes CASSLSPGVGQYF.

V is TRBV14 and J is TRBJ1-2, with D tentatively TRBD1 (5 bases). There are 13 residues in the CDR3. Germline CDR1 and CDR2: SGHDN and FVKESK. The germline V and J ends were trimmed by 1 base and 5 bases, with 8 bases remaining between them. Written as DNA, the CDR3 is TGTGCCAGCAGCCAAGGACAGCTTTATGGCTACACCTTC. Its protein product is CASSQGQLYGYTF.

This clone was seen a single time. The chain recombines TRBV5-4 with TRBJ2-1; 13 bases agree with TRBD2. CDR1 is SGHNT and CDR2 is YYREEE in the germline V gene (reference sequence). This CDR3 has 17 residues. The V segment lost 1 base and the J segment 5 bases; nucleotides outside the gene matches: 6. CDR3 loop: CASSLSRGTSGNNEQFF. CDR3 sequence (DNA): TGTGCCAGCAGCTTGTCCCGAGGGACTAGCGGGAACAATGAGCAGTTCTTC.

This chain connects TRBV9 to TRBJ1-1, with a weak D call TRBD1 (6 bases). The V gene lost 0 bases and the J gene lost 4 bases, with 19 bases spanning the gap. The CDR3 is made up of 17 amino acids. CDR1 and CDR2 from the germline V gene are SGDLS and YYNGEE. In DNA, the CDR3 is TGTGCCAGCAGCGTAGTATTGGGGGCTGGGGTCGGCACTGAAGCTTTCTTT. It translates to CASSVVLGAGVGTEAFF.

The chain employs TRBV30 and TRBJ1-1, with TRBD1 identical over 8 bases. The CDR3 consists of 14 residues. J gave up 0 bases and V 4 bases, and 4 bases lay outside the gene matches. The germline gives CDR1 GTSNPN, CDR2 SVGIG (reference sequence). CDR3 in amino acids: CAWKRQGMNTEAFF. The CDR3 coding sequence is TGTGCCTGGAAGAGACAGGGGATGAACACTGAAGCTTTCTTT.

This chain links TRBV7-2 with TRBJ1-3, with 7 nucleotides matching TRBD1. CDR1 is SGHTA and CDR2 is FQGNSA in the germline V gene. This CDR3 spans 17 amino acids. Losses at the gene ends were 5 bases for V and 0 bases for J; bases not matched to a gene: 10. In DNA form, the CDR3 reads TGTGCCAGCAGCCCGATACGGGGACAGCCCTCTGGAAACACCATATATTTT. As protein: CASSPIRGQPSGNTIYF.

This clone was found once. This chain uses TRBV11-2 with TRBJ2-7; 7 nucleotides align to TRBD1. This CDR3 region has 16 residues. V dropped 6 bases and J dropped 2; count of bases not matched to a gene: 13. In germline, CDR1 is SGHAT, CDR2 FQNNGV. This CDR3 is CASSSRDRVVAYEQYF. The CDR3 nucleotides read TGTGCCAGCAGTTCCCGAGACAGGGTTGTAGCCTACGAGCAGTACTTC.

This sequence joins TRBV28 and TRBJ1-1, with a possible D match to TRBD1 (6 bases). The CDR3 consists of 15 residues. V gave up 2 bases and J gave up 5 bases, with 15 bases separating them. Per the germline V gene, CDR1 is MDHEN and CDR2 is SYDVKM. CDR3 in DNA: TGTGCCAGCAGTTTAGTCGGGGGGCGTTGGACTGAAGCTTTCTTT. As protein: CASSLVGGRWTEAFF.

This clone is a singleton in its sample. The chain combines TRBV4-1 with TRBJ1-3; D might be TRBD1 (5 bases). The CDR3 loop spans 14 amino acids. The germline gives CDR1 MGHRA, CDR2 YSYEKL. The V end was cut by 1 base, the J end by 7 bases, with 11 bases between. In nucleotides, the CDR3 is TGCGCCAGCAGCCAAGGGCAGGGAAGGAACACCATATATTTT. Residues: CASSQGQGRNTIYF.

V gene TRBV7-9 combines with J gene TRBJ1-1, with TRBD1 identical over 8 bases. There are 13 residues in the CDR3. V lost 4 bases and J lost 6; bases outside the gene matches: 4. From germline, CDR1 is SEHNR and CDR2 FQNEAQ (reference sequence). The CDR3 reads CASSSDRVSEAFF. The CDR3 DNA reads TGTGCCAGCAGCTCGGACAGGGTTTCTGAAGCTTTCTTT.

The chain has TRBV10-3 and TRBJ1-3; D perhaps matches TRBD1 (5 bases). V lost 6 bases and J lost 0, with 9 bases in between. Per germline, CDR1 ENHRY and CDR2 SYGVKD. This CDR3 is built from 14 residues. The CDR3 DNA is TGTGCCATCAGGTCGACAGTCTCTGGAAACACCATATATTTT. The encoded protein is CAIRSTVSGNTIYF.

This clone was seen once. The chain has TRBV6-5 and TRBJ1-1; a possible D gene is TRBD1 (6 bases). V was cut by 4 bases and J by 8 bases, with 11 bases left in between. Germline-derived CDR1 and CDR2 are MNHEY and SVGAGI. This CDR3 spans 12 amino acids. In nucleotides, the CDR3 is TGTGCCAGCAGTTGGGGGACAACCGAAGCTTTCTTT. This codes for CASSWGTTEAFF.

CDR3 sequence: CASSSETGQGVYGYTF. CDR3 sequence (DNA): TGTGCCAGCTCATCCGAGACAGGGCAGGGCGTGTATGGCTACACCTTC. V usage is TRBV18 and J usage is TRBJ1-2, with TRBD1 matching 7 bases. The CDR3 spans 16 residues. Per germline, CDR1 KGHSH and CDR2 LQKENI. The trim removed 5 bases at V and 5 bases at J, leaving 14 bases unmatched.

The V call is TRBV28, the J call TRBJ1-3; a possible D gene is TRBD1 (5 bases). The germline CDR1 and CDR2 sequences are MDHEN and SYDVKM. This CDR3 has 15 amino acids. The V end was cut by 7 bases, the J end by 4 bases, with 17 bases between. CDR3 region: CASMSGAGSGNTIYF. As DNA, the CDR3 is TGTGCCAGCATGTCTGGGGCAGGGTCGGGAAACACCATATATTTT.

V and J are TRBV7-8 and TRBJ2-7; weak D call: TRBD2 (5 bases). The CDR3 length is 12 residues. The V and J ends lost 5 bases and 6 bases respectively, with 11 bases between them. The germline CDR1 and CDR2 sequences are SGHVS and FQNEAQ. The CDR3 coding sequence is TGTGCCAGCAGCCCAAGGGCGGGCGAGCAGTACTTC. Amino acid sequence: CASSPRAGEQYF.

This chain uses TRBV5-1 with TRBJ1-5, with a possible D match to TRBD1 (5 bases). Trimming left V 0 bases short and J 4 bases short, with 14 bases between. CDR3 length equals 16 residues. Germline V gene sequence: CDR1 SGHRS, CDR2 YFSETQ. The DNA for the CDR3 is TGCGCCAGCAGCTTGGAGCCGGGGGACGGGAATCAGCCCCAGCATTTT. It yields the protein CASSLEPGDGNQPQHF.

The chain carries TRBV15 and TRBJ2-7, with 9 bases aligning to TRBD1. Germline CDR1 LNHNV, CDR2 YYDKDF (reference sequence). Trimming at V came to 0 bases and at J to 5 bases, leaving 5 bases not matched to a gene. The CDR3 is 15 residues long. In DNA form, the CDR3 reads TGTGCCACCAGCAGAGATCACAGGGGGCTCGACGAGCAGTACTTC. Protein: CATSRDHRGLDEQYF.